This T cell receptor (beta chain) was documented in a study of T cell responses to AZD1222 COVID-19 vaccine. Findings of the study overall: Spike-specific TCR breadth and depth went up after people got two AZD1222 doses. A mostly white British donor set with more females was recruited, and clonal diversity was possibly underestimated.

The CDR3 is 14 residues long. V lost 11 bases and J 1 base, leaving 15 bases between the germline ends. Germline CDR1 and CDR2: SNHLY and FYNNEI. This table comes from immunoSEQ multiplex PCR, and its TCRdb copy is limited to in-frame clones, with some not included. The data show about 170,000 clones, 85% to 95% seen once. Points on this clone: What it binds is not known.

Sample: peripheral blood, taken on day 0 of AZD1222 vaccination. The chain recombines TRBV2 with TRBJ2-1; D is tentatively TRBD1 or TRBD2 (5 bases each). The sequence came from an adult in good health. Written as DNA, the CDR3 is TGTGCCCGCGAGGGGAGAAGTTCCTACAATGAGCAGTTCTTC. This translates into CAREGRSSYNEQFF. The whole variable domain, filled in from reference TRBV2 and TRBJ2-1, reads EPEVTQTPSHQVTQMGQEVILRCVPISNHLYFYWYRQILGQKVEFLVSFYNNEISEKSEIFDDQFSVERPDGSNFTLKIRSTKLEDSAMYFCAREGRSSYNEQFFGPGTRLTVL.